These 15 T cell receptor beta chains came from one sample sequenced in a study of T cells in Graves' hyperthyroidism and ophthalmopathy. Researchers amplified the TCR beta CDR3 regions from RNA transcripts. A set of HTBI primers served as the primers for a first-round RT-PCR of the TCR CDR3. TCRdb fed the multiplex PCR reads into MiXCR, producing one record per CDR3 protein. Among more than 350,000 distinct CDR3 sequences listed, approximately 14% were seen once. Sequencing was carried out using blood. Every receptor here comes from a woman under 40 with Graves' ophthalmopathy.

This clonotype was observed at least ten times. The rearrangement joins TRBV11-1 to TRBJ2-2, with 7 bases aligning to TRBD2. Trimming took 3 bases from V and 7 from J; bases not matched to a gene: 11. This CDR3 contains 16 residues. Per the germline V gene, CDR1 is SGHAT and CDR2 is FQDESV (reference sequence). Here the CDR3 DNA reads TGTGCCAGCAGCTTTGAGACCGGGAGGCTGAACGGGGAGCTGTTTTTT. Encoded protein: CASSFETGRLNGELFF.

Concerning this clonotype itself: This clone may be a read error of a much larger clone one base away. The V gene is TRBV6-1, the J gene TRBJ1-1; D is possibly TRBD1 (5 bases). The CDR3 runs to 13 residues. With 2 bases removed from V and 10 bases from J, the gap between germline ends came to 14 bases. CDR1 is MNHNS and CDR2 is SASEGT in the germline V gene. CDR3: CASSEFQGLGAFF. CDR3 nucleotides: TGTGCCAGCAGTGAATTTCAGGGCCTTGGAGCTTTCTTT.

This clonotype was counted at least ten times. The gene calls are TRBV6-1 and TRBJ2-5, with D uncertain. This CDR3 comprises 14 residues. Trimming took off 7 bases at V and 0 bases at J, with 12 bases between the two ends. CDR1 and CDR2 from the germline V gene are MNHNS and SASEGT. CDR3 amino acids: CASNPQRYQETQYF. CDR3 sequence (DNA): TGTGCCAGCAACCCCCAGAGATACCAAGAGACCCAGTACTTC.

This clonotype was seen many times. V usage is TRBV11-2 and J usage is TRBJ2-5; no reliable D call. The V gene's germline CDR1 is SGHAT and CDR2 FQNNGV. V dropped 4 bases and J dropped 5 bases, with 8 bases sitting between them. The length of the CDR3 is 12 residues. CDR3 sequence (DNA): TGTGCCAGCAGCTCGGCCGCGGAGACCCAGTACTTC. This translates into CASSSAAETQYF.

This chain uses TRBV7-2 with TRBJ1-5, with TRBD1 identical over 7 bases. Germline V gives CDR1 SGHTA, CDR2 FQGNSA. There are 14 residues in the CDR3. The J segment lost 6 bases and the V segment lost 5 bases, leaving 7 bases of the junction unmatched. The CDR3, as DNA: TGTGCCAGCAGCCCATCGACAGGGACTCAGCCCCAGCATTTT. Its translation: CASSPSTGTQPQHF.

CDR3: CASSFTGSAGELFF. The CDR3, as DNA: TGTGCCAGCAGCTTTACAGGGTCGGCCGGGGAGCTGTTTTTT. This rearrangement joins TRBV7-6 to TRBJ2-2; the D gene is possibly TRBD1 (6 bases). V was clipped by 3 bases and J by 6 bases, with 11 bases between them. The length of the CDR3 is 14 residues. The germline CDR1 and CDR2 sequences are SGHVS and FNYEAQ.

There are many counts of this clonotype. The chain joins TRBV7-9 to TRBJ2-7; 7 bases line up with TRBD1. The V segment lost 5 bases and the J segment 4 bases; nucleotides outside the gene matches: 8. Per germline, CDR1 SEHNR and CDR2 FQNEAQ (reference sequence). The CDR3 runs 14 residues. CDR3 amino acids: CASSPQGQFYEQYF. The CDR3 DNA is TGTGCCAGCAGCCCCCAGGGACAGTTTTACGAGCAGTACTTC. The variable domain in full, completed from reference TRBV7-9 and TRBJ2-7, reads DTGVSQNPRHKITKRGQNVTFRCDPISEHNRLYWYRQTLGQGPEFLTYFQNEAQLEKSRLLSDRFSAERPKGSFSTLEIQRTEQGDSAMYLCASSPQGQFYEQYFGPGTRLTVT.

This clonotype was seen ten or more times. This chain joins TRBV12-3 or TRBV12-4 and TRBJ2-5, with 10 nucleotides matching TRBD1. The V segment lost 7 bases and the J segment 5 bases; nucleotides outside the gene matches: 7. The CDR3 loop spans 14 amino acids. The CDR3 region has the DNA TGTGCCAGCACCCGGGGACAGGGGTTGGAGACCCAGTACTTC. Protein: CASTRGQGLETQYF.

This clonotype was counted many times. This rearrangement joins TRBV24-1 to TRBJ2-2, with D possibly being TRBD2 (7 bases). The CDR3 length is 18 residues. V was cut by 4 bases and J by 7 bases, with 24 bases left in between. The germline V gene has CDR1 KGHDR and CDR2 SFDVKD. The CDR3: CATSEWGWRGPTHGELFF. The CDR3 DNA is TGTGCCACCAGTGAATGGGGGTGGCGGGGGCCAACCCACGGGGAGCTGTTTTTT.

This chain connects TRBV5-4 to TRBJ2-3; TRBD2 aligns across 13 bases. The V segment lost 0 bases and the J segment 3 bases; nucleotides outside the gene matches: 10. Germline V lookup: CDR1 SGHNT, CDR2 YYREEE (reference sequence). The CDR3 extends over 19 amino acids. DNA of the CDR3: TGTGCCAGCAGCTTGGGACTGCCCCCACTAGCGGGGGGGACAGATACGCAGTATTTT. Its translation: CASSLGLPPLAGGTDTQYF.

This clonotype was observed a handful of times. This chain links TRBV5-1 with TRBJ1-6, with unresolved D. The ends were cut back, 3 bases at V and 0 bases at J, with 22 bases in the middle. The CDR3 runs 20 residues. From germline, CDR1 is SGHRS and CDR2 YFSETQ. Here the CDR3 reads CASSYRNPSLSSSYNSPLHF. CDR3 in DNA: TGCGCCAGCAGCTACCGGAACCCTTCACTGTCGAGCTCCTATAATTCACCCCTCCACTTT.

The sample holds many counts of this clonotype. This sequence joins TRBV7-3 and TRBJ1-2, with a possible D match to TRBD1 (6 bases). The germline V gene has CDR1 SGHTA and CDR2 FQGTGA. The CDR3 loop spans 12 amino acids. The V gene lost 10 bases and the J gene lost 3 bases, with 12 bases spanning the gap. The CDR3 reads CANRVIDYGYTF. For the CDR3, the DNA is TGTGCCAACAGGGTTATAGACTATGGCTACACCTTC. Together with reference TRBV7-3 and TRBJ1-2, the CDR3 gives the full variable domain: GAGVSQTPSNKVTEKGKYVELRCDPISGHTALYWYRQSLGQGPEFLIYFQGTGAADDSGLPNDRFFAVRPEGSVSTLKIQRTERGDSAVYLCANRVIDYGYTFGSGTRLTVV.

This clonotype was counted at least ten times. The chain joins TRBV28 to TRBJ1-3; D may be TRBD1 (6 bases). Germline V lookup: CDR1 MDHEN, CDR2 SYDVKM. Trimming removed 6 bases from V and 0 bases from J, with 12 bases in between. This CDR3 contains 15 residues. CDR3 nucleotide sequence: TGTGCCAGCAGATCACAGGGTTACTCTGGAAACACCATATATTTT. Amino acids: CASRSQGYSGNTIYF.

This clonotype was detected only a few times. V gene TRBV11-3 combines with J gene TRBJ2-7, with TRBD1 as a possible D gene (6 bases). V lost 6 bases, J lost 7 bases, and 22 bases lay in between. Germline CDR1 SGHNT, CDR2 YENEEA. The CDR3 loop spans 15 amino acids. Here the CDR3 DNA reads TGTGCCAGCAGGGCTCAGGACGATCCGCAGGGGGAGCAGTACTTC. Protein product: CASRAQDDPQGEQYF.

In this sample, this clonotype turned up many times. The chain recombines TRBV11-2 with TRBJ1-4; a possible D gene is TRBD1 (5 bases). The CDR3 sequence is 20 residues long. V shed 5 bases and J shed 8 bases, with 33 bases lying between them. The germline V gene encodes CDR1 SGHAT and CDR2 FQNNGV. Written as DNA, the CDR3 is TGTGCCAGCAGCAGCCTGGCCCCTTTAAGGGGTGGAATGTTTTTGGAAAAACTGTTTTTT. It specifies CASSSLAPLRGGMFLEKLFF.